A selection of T cell receptor beta chains follows, all from one sample in a study of CD8+ T cells in alopecia areata. The assay was immunoSEQ multiplex PCR, and TCRdb's table has in-frame clones only and misses some. The sample lists about 280,000 clones; 58% were seen once. The sample was CD4+ T cells sorted from blood, taken at week 24, from a patient treated with tofacitinib. Source of these receptors: a human donor with alopecia areata. CDR3s include the opening cysteine and the closing phenylalanine or tryptophan. D genes are given only for firm matches. Clone sizes are given selectively: once, few, many, or a class where the clone is expanded.

d_call	clone_size	v_call	j_call	cdr3_aa	cdr3_nt
NA	NA	TRBV5-4	TRBJ2-5	CASSLRAVRGGETQYF	TGTGCCAGCAGCTTGAGGGCCGTTCGGGGAGGAGAGACCCAGTACTTC
NA	NA	TRBV5-1	TRBJ2-2	CASSPSGIATDTGELFF	TGCGCCAGCAGTCCCTCTGGGATCGCCACGGACACCGGGGAGCTGTTTTTT
NA	few	TRBV2	TRBJ2-1	CASKESSYNEQFF	TGTGCCAGCAAGGAGTCCTCCTACAATGAGCAGTTCTTC
NA	NA	TRBV7-2	TRBJ2-1	CASRMPNEQFF	TGTGCCAGCAGGATGCCCAATGAGCAGTTCTTC
TRBD1	NA	TRBV7-9	TRBJ1-2	CASSFPDRDGYGYTF	TGTGCCAGCAGCTTTCCGGACAGGGACGGCTATGGCTACACCTTC
TRBD2	NA	TRBV30	TRBJ2-3	CASTTYPGLVVADTQYF	TGTGCCTCCACGACTTACCCGGGACTAGTAGTGGCAGATACGCAGTATTTT
NA	few	TRBV19	TRBJ2-1	CASSIVWGNEQFF	TGTGCCAGTAGTATAGTGTGGGGCAATGAGCAGTTCTTC
TRBD2	NA	TRBV9	TRBJ2-3	CASSVPQRGDYTDTQYF	TGTGCCAGCAGCGTCCCACAGCGGGGGGACTACACAGATACGCAGTATTTT
TRBD1	NA	TRBV5-1	TRBJ2-7	CASSLTGTVNEQYF	TGCGCCAGCAGCTTGACAGGGACAGTAAACGAGCAGTACTTC
NA	NA	TRBV9	TRBJ2-1	CASSVVGDEQFF	TGTGCCAGCAGCGTAGTTGGGGATGAGCAGTTCTTC
NA	NA	TRBV30	TRBJ1-5	CAWKPSRALNQPQHF	TGTGCCTGGAAACCAAGCCGGGCCCTCAATCAGCCCCAGCATTTT
NA	NA	TRBV6-5	TRBJ2-3	CASSYRPADTQYF	TGTGCCAGCAGTTACCGGCCCGCGGATACGCAGTATTTT
NA	NA	TRBV5-6	TRBJ2-7	CASSLVQGYEQYF	TGTGCCAGCAGCTTGGTACAGGGCTACGAGCAGTACTTC
NA	NA	TRBV6-5	TRBJ1-2	CASSYSTQPHGYTF	TGTGCCAGCAGTTACTCCACACAGCCGCATGGCTACACCTTC
NA	few	TRBV19	TRBJ1-1	CAAGGTEAFF	TGTGCCGCGGGAGGGACTGAAGCTTTCTTT
TRBD1	NA	TRBV4-1	TRBJ2-3	CASSRLQGFADTQYF	TGCGCCAGCAGCCGACTACAGGGGTTCGCAGATACGCAGTATTTT
NA	NA	TRBV5-5	TRBJ2-7	CASSLTPGTSYEQYF	TGTGCCAGCAGCTTGACGCCAGGGACCTCCTACGAGCAGTACTTC
NA	NA	TRBV5-4	TRBJ2-2	CASSLISEGGELFF	TGTGCCAGCAGCTTGATTAGCGAAGGCGGGGAGCTGTTTTTT
NA	NA	TRBV14	TRBJ2-7	CASSLENRVREQYF	TGTGCCAGCAGCCTGGAGAACAGGGTCCGCGAGCAGTACTTC
TRBD1	NA	TRBV6-5	TRBJ2-2	CASSSGGLHTGELFF	TGTGCCAGCAGTTCAGGGGGTCTGCACACCGGGGAGCTGTTTTTT
TRBD2	NA	TRBV2	TRBJ2-1	CASSLLAGGVNEQFF	TGTGCCAGCAGTCTACTAGCGGGGGGCGTCAATGAGCAGTTCTTC
NA	NA	TRBV15	TRBJ2-7	CATSKETSASYEQYF	TGTGCCACCAGTAAGGAAACGTCTGCCTCCTACGAGCAGTACTTC
NA	NA	TRBV30	TRBJ1-1	CAWTASEHTEAFF	TGTGCCTGGACCGCCAGCGAGCACACTGAAGCTTTCTTT
TRBD2	many	TRBV7-2	TRBJ2-7	CASSFQRGPYEQYF	TGTGCCAGCAGCTTCCAGCGGGGGCCCTACGAGCAGTACTTC
NA	few	TRBV6-1	TRBJ1-6	CASSEVAGAGNSPLHF	TGTGCCAGCAGTGAAGTGGCGGGGGCTGGTAATTCACCCCTCCACTTT
NA	few	TRBV7-8	TRBJ2-4	CASSPRRGEAKNIQYF	TGTGCCAGCAGCCCTAGGCGGGGAGAAGCCAAAAACATTCAGTACTTC
TRBD1	few	TRBV10-3	TRBJ1-2	CAISRDSLSYTF	TGTGCCATCAGTCGGGACAGTTTGAGCTACACCTTC
NA	few	TRBV6-1	TRBJ2-7	CASSSAYEQYF	TGTGCCAGCAGCAGCGCGTACGAGCAGTACTTC
TRBD1	NA	TRBV29-1	TRBJ1-3	CSVVLLRQGGNTIYF	TGCAGCGTTGTATTGTTAAGACAGGGGGGAAACACCATATATTTT
TRBD1	NA	TRBV30	TRBJ2-2	CAWSHGQGFGELFF	TGTGCCTGGAGCCATGGACAGGGGTTCGGGGAGCTGTTTTTT
TRBD1	NA	TRBV5-4	TRBJ2-5	CASSTTGGQETQYF	TGTGCCAGCAGCACAACAGGGGGCCAAGAGACCCAGTACTTC